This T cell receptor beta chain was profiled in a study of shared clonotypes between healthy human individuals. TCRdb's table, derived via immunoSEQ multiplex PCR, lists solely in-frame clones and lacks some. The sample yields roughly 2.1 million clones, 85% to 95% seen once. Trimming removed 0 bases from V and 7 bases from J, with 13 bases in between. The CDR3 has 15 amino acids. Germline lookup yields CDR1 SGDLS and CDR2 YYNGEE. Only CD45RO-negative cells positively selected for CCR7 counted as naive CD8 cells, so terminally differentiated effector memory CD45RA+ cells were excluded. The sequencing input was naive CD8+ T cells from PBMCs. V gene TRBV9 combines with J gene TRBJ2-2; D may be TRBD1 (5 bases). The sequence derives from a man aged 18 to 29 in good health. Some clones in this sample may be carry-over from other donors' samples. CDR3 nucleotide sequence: TGTGCCAGCAGCGTAGTTCAGGGTGGATTCGGGGAGCTGTTTTTT. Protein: CASSVVQGGFGELFF.